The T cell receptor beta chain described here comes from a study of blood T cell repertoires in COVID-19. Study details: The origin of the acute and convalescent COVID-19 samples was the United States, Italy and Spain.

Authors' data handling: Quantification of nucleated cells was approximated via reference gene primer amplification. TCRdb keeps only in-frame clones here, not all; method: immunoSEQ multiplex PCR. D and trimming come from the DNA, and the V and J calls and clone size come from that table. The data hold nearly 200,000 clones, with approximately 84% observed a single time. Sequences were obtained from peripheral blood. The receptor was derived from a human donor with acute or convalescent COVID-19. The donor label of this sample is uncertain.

CDR3 sequence (DNA): TGTGCCATCAGTGAGTCGACAGGGACTGGAAACACCATATATTTT. It specifies CAISESTGTGNTIYF. V is TRBV10-3 and J is TRBJ1-3, with TRBD1 identical over 7 bases. The CDR3 has 15 amino acids. Germline V CDR1 and CDR2: ENHRY, SYGVKD. Trimming removed 0 bases from V and 2 bases from J; junction bases left unmatched: 1.